The present T cell receptor (beta chain) was sequenced within a study of spatial heterogeneity in lung cancer. General study findings and limits: Mutation tallies in tumors tracked expanded intratumoral alpha and beta TCR counts.

This clonotype was picked up many times. Its antigen is undetermined. Time point noted: sample taken at primary tumor resection. Samples were obtained from around 72 donors, all untreated early-stage non-small cell lung cancer patients. TCRdb recomputed calls from the 5' RACE reads with MiXCR, one row per CDR3 protein. Altogether around 100,000 distinct CDR3 sequences are present, roughly 4.5% being singletons, with the ten largest covering less than 25%. The sequence was collected from a male donor with early-stage non-small cell lung cancer. Source: lung tumor tissue, taken at surgery.

CDR3: CASSPSTGRRGGTEAFF. The CDR3 region has the DNA TGTGCCAGCTCACCAAGCACCGGTCGACGTGGTGGGACTGAAGCTTTCTTT. The J gene is TRBJ1-1, the V gene TRBV18; D unclear. Between the trimmed V and J ends, which lost 2 bases and 5 bases, there was a span of 21 bases. CDR1 and CDR2 (germline): KGHSH, LQKENI. The CDR3 runs to 17 residues.